This entry lists 4 T cell receptor beta chains sequenced from one sample in a study of T cell changes during pregnancy in multiple sclerosis. Sequencing used immunoSEQ multiplex PCR; TCRdb keeps in-frame clones, though not all of them. The sample holds some 94,000 clones; roughly 90% are singletons and the top ten take approximately 1.4%. The specimen was peripheral blood, collected in the first trimester of pregnancy. These receptors all come from a female donor with multiple sclerosis, enrolled in a pregnancy study.

The chain uses TRBV9 and TRBJ2-6; TRBD2 matches 11 bases. Germline lookup yields CDR1 SGDLS and CDR2 YYNGEE. The trim removed 4 bases at V and 0 bases at J, leaving 9 bases unmatched. The CDR3 is 19 residues long. The CDR3 loop reads CASSHPRLAGFSGANVLTF. Here the CDR3 DNA reads TGTGCCAGCAGCCATCCCAGACTAGCGGGATTCTCTGGGGCCAACGTCCTGACTTTC.

This sequence joins TRBV11-2 and TRBJ2-2; 11 bases map to TRBD1. V trimming: 4 bases; J trimming: 4 bases; junction bases outside the gene matches: 14. Germline V gene lookup returns CDR1 SGHAT and CDR2 FQNNGV. The CDR3 runs 19 residues. CDR3 loop: CASSWGQRTGGAGTGELFF. The CDR3 bases are TGTGCCAGCAGCTGGGGGCAAAGGACAGGGGGCGCGGGCACCGGGGAGCTGTTTTTT.

V and J are TRBV5-1 and TRBJ2-1; possibly TRBD2 for D (5 bases). Germline CDR1 and CDR2: SGHRS and YFSETQ. Trimming stripped 2 bases from V and 9 bases from J, with 12 bases between. The length of the CDR3 is 13 residues. The CDR3 nucleotides are TGCGCCAGCAGCTTAAGGTTAGCGACTGAGCAGTTCTTC. Encoded protein: CASSLRLATEQFF.

V gene TRBV9 combines with J gene TRBJ2-2, with D uncertain. The CDR3 extends over 11 amino acids. V was shortened by 2 bases and J by 8 bases, with 4 bases between the two germline ends. Germline V gene sequence: CDR1 SGDLS, CDR2 YYNGEE. Here the CDR3 reads CASSVRGELFF. The CDR3 DNA reads as TGTGCCAGCAGCGTGAGGGGGGAGCTGTTTTTT. Together with reference TRBV9 and TRBJ2-2, the CDR3 gives the full variable domain: DSGVTQTPKHLITATGQRVTLRCSPRSGDLSVYWYQQSLDQGLQFLIQYYNGEERAKGNILERFSAQQFPDLHSELNLSSLELGDSALYFCASSVRGELFFGEGSRLTVL.